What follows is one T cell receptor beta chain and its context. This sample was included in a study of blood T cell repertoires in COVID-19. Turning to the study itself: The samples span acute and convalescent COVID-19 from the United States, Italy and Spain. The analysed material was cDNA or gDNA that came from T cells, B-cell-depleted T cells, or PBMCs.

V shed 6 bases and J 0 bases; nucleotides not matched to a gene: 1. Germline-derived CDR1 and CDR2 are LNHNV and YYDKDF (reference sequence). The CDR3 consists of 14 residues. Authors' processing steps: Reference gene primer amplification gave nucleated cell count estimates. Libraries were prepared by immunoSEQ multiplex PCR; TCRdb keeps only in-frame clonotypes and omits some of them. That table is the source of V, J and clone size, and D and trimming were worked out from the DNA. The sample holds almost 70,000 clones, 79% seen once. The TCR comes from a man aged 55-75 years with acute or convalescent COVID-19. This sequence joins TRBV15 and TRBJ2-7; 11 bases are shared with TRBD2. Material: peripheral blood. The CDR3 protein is CATRLAGASYEQYF. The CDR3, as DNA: TGTGCCACCAGACTAGCGGGGGCCTCCTACGAGCAGTACTTC.